The 6 T cell receptor beta chains listed next were all sequenced from one sample in a study of T cell repertoires in cytomegalovirus infection. TCRdb reanalysed the reads using MiXCR and keeps one entry per CDR3 protein. The sample has 160,000 or so distinct CDR3 sequences; under 20% are singletons. Material for sequencing was CD8+ T cells from PBMCs. These receptor sequences come from a human donor in good health (CMV status not recorded). Some clones in this sample may be carry-over from other donors' samples.

The chain combines TRBV7-2 with TRBJ1-6; TRBD1 is a possible D gene (6 bases). Trimming left V 7 bases short and J 8 bases short, with 15 bases between. Germline CDR1 SGHTA, CDR2 FQGNSA. The CDR3 length is 14 residues. The CDR3 bases are TGTGCCAGCACCCCAGGGGATAGCGATTCACCCCTCCACTTT. Translating it yields CASTPGDSDSPLHF.

This clonotype turned up a few times. V gene TRBV6-1 combines with J gene TRBJ2-7; a possible D gene is TRBD2 (5 bases). CDR1 and CDR2 from the germline V gene are MNHNS and SASEGT. The CDR3 sequence is 14 residues long. V was clipped by 5 bases and J by 4 bases, with 15 bases between them. CDR3 amino acids: CASSYGETAYEQYF. The CDR3 bases are TGTGCCAGCAGTTACGGGGAAACCGCTTACGAGCAGTACTTC.

The chain recombines TRBV7-3 with TRBJ2-7, with TRBD1 matching 9 bases. Germline lookup yields CDR1 SGHTA and CDR2 FQGTGA. V trimming: 1 base; J trimming: 5 bases; junction bases outside the gene matches: 12. The CDR3 runs 17 residues. CDR3 residues: CASSLRGSGQGVDEQYF. The CDR3 coding sequence is TGTGCCAGCAGCTTAAGGGGCTCGGGACAGGGAGTCGACGAGCAGTACTTC. The whole variable domain, filled in from reference TRBV7-3 and TRBJ2-7, reads GAGVSQTPSNKVTEKGKYVELRCDPISGHTALYWYRQSLGQGPEFLIYFQGTGAADDSGLPNDRFFAVRPEGSVSTLKIQRTERGDSAVYLCASSLRGSGQGVDEQYFGPGTRLTVT.

V and J are TRBV7-2 and TRBJ2-7; a weak D match, TRBD2 (6 bases). The CDR3 is 15 amino acids. V dropped 5 bases and J dropped 3 bases, with 17 bases sitting between them. The germline gives CDR1 SGHTA, CDR2 FQGNSA. The CDR3 DNA sequence: TGTGCCAGCAGCCCCACCGGGAGCTTACTCTACGAGCAGTACTTC. Translated: CASSPTGSLLYEQYF.

This clonotype occurred a few times. This rearrangement joins TRBV6-5 to TRBJ1-1; possibly TRBD1 for D (6 bases). The V end lost 2 bases, the J end lost 0 bases, and 10 bases lay between the germline ends. The CDR3 has 15 residues. CDR1 and CDR2 (germline): MNHEY, SVGAGI. This CDR3 is CASSYQGMVNTEAFF. CDR3 DNA sequence: TGTGCCAGCAGTTACCAGGGGATGGTGAACACTGAAGCTTTCTTT.

This clonotype appeared a few times. The chain couples TRBV7-9 to TRBJ1-1; D is unclear. V shed 5 bases and J shed 0 bases, with 16 bases lying between them. Per germline, CDR1 SEHNR and CDR2 FQNEAQ (reference sequence). The CDR3 is made up of 16 amino acids. In DNA form, the CDR3 reads TGTGCCAGCAGCCTCGCCCGAAATTCCATGAACACTGAAGCTTTCTTT. Its protein product is CASSLARNSMNTEAFF.